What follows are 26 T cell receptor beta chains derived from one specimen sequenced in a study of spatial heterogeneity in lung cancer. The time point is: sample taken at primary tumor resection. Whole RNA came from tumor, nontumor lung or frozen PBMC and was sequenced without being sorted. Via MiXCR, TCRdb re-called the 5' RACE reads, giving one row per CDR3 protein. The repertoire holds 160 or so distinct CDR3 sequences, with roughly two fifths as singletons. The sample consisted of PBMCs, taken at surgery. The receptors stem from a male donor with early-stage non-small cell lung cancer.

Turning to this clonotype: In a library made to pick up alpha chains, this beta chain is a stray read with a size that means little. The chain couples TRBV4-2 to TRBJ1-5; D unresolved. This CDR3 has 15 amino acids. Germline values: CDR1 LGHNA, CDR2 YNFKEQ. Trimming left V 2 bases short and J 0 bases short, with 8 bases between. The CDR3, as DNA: TGTGCCAGCAGCCAATACCACAATAGCAATCAGCCCCAGCATTTT. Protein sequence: CASSQYHNSNQPQHF.

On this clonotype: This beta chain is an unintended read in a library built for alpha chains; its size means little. The CDR3 is CASRARQLHSGANVLTF. The CDR3 region has the DNA TGTGCCAGCAGAGCCCGACAGTTACACTCTGGGGCCAACGTCCTGACTTTC. The chain recombines TRBV12-3 or TRBV12-4 with TRBJ2-6; D possibly corresponds to TRBD1 (5 bases). This CDR3 is built from 17 residues. V was cut by 6 bases and J by 0 bases, with 15 bases left in between.

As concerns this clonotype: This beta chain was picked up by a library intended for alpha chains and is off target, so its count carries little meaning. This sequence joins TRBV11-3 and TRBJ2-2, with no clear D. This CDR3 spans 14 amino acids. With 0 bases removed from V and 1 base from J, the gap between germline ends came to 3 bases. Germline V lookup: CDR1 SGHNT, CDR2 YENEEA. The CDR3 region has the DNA TGTGCCAGCAGCTTAGAGTGGAACACCGGGGAGCTGTTTTTT. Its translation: CASSLEWNTGELFF.

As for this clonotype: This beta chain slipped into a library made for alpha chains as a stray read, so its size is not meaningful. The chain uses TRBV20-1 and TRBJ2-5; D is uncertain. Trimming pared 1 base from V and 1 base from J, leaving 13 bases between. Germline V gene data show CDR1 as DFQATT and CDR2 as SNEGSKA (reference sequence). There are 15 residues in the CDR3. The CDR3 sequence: CSARVYGSAQETQYF. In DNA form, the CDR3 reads TGCAGTGCTAGAGTTTATGGATCAGCCCAAGAGACCCAGTACTTC.

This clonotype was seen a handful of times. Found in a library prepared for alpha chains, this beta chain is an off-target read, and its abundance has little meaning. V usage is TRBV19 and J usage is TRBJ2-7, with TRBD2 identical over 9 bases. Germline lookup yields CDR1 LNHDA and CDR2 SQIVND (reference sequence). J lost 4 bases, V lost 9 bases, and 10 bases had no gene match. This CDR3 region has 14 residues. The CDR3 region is CASSTGTSIYEQYF. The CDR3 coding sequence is TGTGCCAGCTCGACCGGGACTAGCATTTACGAGCAGTACTTC.

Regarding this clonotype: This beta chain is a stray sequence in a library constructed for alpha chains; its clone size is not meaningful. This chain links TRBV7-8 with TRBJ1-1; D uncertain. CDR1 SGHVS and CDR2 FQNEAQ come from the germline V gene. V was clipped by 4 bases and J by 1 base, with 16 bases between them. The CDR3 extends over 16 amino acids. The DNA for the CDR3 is TGTGCCAGCAGCTCCTCGGTGGGAGGGCAGAACACTGAAGCTTTCTTT. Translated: CASSSSVGGQNTEAFF.

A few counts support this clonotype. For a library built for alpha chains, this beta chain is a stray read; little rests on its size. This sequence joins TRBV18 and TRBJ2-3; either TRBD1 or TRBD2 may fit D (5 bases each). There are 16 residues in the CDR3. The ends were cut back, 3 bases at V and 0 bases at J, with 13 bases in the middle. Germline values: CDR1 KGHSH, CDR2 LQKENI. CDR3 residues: CASSPPGPRSTDTQYF. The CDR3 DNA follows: TGTGCCAGCTCACCGCCGGGACCGAGAAGCACAGATACGCAGTATTTT.

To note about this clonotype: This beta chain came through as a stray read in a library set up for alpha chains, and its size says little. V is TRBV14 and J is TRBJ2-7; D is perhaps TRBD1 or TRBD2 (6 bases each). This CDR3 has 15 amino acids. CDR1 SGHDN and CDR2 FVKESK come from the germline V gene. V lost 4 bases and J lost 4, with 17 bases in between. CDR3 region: CASSRGAGGLYEQYF. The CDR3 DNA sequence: TGTGCCAGCAGCCGAGGAGCCGGGGGCCTTTACGAGCAGTACTTC. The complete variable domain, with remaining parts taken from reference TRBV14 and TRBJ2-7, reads EAGVTQFPSHSVIEKGQTVTLRCDPISGHDNLYWYRRVMGKEIKFLLHFVKESKQDESGMPNNRFLAERTGGTYSTLKVQPAELEDSGVYFCASSRGAGGLYEQYFGPGTRLTVT.

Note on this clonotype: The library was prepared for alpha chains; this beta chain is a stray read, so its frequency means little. The CDR3 DNA follows: TGTGCCAGCACCACCACGACAGGGGTTATCGCAGATACGCAGTATTTT. Protein product: CASTTTTGVIADTQYF. V and J are TRBV7-9 and TRBJ2-3; 8 positions agree with TRBD1. The CDR3 totals 16 residues. Per the germline V gene, CDR1 is SEHNR and CDR2 is FQNEAQ (reference sequence). The junction had 13 bases not matched to a gene; V was cut back by 7 bases and J by 4 bases.

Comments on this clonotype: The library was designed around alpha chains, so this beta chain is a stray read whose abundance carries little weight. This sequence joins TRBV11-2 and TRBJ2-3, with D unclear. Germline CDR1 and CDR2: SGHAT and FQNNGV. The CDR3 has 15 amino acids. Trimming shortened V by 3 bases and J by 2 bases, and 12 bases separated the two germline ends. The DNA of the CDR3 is TGTGCCAGCAGCTTCCGAGATCCCGACACAGATACGCAGTATTTT. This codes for CASSFRDPDTDTQYF.

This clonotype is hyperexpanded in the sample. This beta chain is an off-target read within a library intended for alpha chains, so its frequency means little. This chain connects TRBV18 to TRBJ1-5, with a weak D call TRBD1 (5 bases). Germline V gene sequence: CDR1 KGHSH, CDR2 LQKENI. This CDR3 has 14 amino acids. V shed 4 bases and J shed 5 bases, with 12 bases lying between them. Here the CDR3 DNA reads TGTGCCAGCTCACTTCAGGGACTTGATCAGCCCCAGCATTTT. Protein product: CASSLQGLDQPQHF.

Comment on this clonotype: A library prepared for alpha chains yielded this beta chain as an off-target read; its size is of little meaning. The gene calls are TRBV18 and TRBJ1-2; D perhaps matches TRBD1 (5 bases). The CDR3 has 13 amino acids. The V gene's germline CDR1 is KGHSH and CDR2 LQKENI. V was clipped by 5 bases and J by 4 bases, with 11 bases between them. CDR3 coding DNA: TGTGCCAGCTCAGAGACAGAATTCTATGGCTACACCTTC. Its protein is CASSETEFYGYTF.

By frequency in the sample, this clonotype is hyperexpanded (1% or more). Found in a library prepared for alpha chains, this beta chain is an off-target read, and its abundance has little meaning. The CDR3 spells CASSQDLTSGATEQYF. The DNA of the CDR3 is TGTGCCAGCAGCCAAGATCTGACTAGCGGGGCCACCGAGCAGTACTTC. V and J are TRBV3-1 and TRBJ2-7; 11 nucleotides line up with TRBD2. Germline V gene lookup returns CDR1 LGHDT and CDR2 YNNKEL (reference sequence). V lost 0 bases to trimming and J lost 6 bases; unmatched junction nucleotides: 7. This CDR3 has 16 residues.

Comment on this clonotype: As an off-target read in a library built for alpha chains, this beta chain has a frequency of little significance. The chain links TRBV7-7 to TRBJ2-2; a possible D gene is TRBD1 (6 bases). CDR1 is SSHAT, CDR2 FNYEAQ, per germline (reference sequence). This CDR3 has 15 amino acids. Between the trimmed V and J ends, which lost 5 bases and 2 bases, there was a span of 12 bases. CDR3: CASSPGTPNTGELFF. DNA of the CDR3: TGTGCCAGCAGCCCCGGGACACCCAACACCGGGGAGCTGTTTTTT. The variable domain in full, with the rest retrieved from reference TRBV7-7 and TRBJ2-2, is GAGVSQSPRYKVTKRGQDVTLRCDPISSHATLYWYQQALGQGPEFLTYFNYEAQPDKSGLPSDRFSAERPEGSISTLTIQRTEQRDSAMYRCASSPGTPNTGELFFGEGSRLTVL.

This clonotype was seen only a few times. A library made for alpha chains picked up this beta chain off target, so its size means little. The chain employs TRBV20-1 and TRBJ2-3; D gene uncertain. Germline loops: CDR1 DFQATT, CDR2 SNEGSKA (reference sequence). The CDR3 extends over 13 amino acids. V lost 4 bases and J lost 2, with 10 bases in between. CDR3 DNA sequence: TGCAGTGCTAAGGCGGACGCCACAGATACGCAGTATTTT. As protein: CSAKADATDTQYF.

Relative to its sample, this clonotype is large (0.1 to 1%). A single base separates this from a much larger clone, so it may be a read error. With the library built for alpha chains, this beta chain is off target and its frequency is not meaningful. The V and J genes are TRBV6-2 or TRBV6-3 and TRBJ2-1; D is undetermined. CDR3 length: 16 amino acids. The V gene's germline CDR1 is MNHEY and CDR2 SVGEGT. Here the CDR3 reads CASSYGDLAHYNEHFF. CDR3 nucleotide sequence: TGTGCCAGCAGTTACGGGGATTTGGCACACTACAATGAGCATTTCTTC.

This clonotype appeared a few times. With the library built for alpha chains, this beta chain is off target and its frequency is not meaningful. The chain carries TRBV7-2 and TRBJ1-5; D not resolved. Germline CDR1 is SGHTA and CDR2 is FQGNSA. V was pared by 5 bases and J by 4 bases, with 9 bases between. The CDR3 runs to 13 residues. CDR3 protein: CASSQEMNQPQHF. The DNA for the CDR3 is TGTGCCAGCAGCCAAGAAATGAATCAGCCCCAGCATTTT.

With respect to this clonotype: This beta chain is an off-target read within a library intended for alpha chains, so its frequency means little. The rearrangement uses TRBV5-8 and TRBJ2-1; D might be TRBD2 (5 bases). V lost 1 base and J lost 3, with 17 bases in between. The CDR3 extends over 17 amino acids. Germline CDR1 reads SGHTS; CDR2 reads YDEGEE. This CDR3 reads CASSLTRGFVVYNEQFF. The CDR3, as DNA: TGTGCCAGCAGCTTGACCCGAGGGTTTGTGGTCTACAATGAGCAGTTCTTC.

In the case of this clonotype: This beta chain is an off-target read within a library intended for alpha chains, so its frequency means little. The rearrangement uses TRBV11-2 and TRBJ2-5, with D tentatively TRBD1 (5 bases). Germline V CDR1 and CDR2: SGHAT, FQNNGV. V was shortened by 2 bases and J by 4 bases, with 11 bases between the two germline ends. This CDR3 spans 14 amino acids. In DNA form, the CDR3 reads TGTGCCAGCAGCTTAAGGCCAGGGCGAGAGACCCAGTACTTC. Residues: CASSLRPGRETQYF.

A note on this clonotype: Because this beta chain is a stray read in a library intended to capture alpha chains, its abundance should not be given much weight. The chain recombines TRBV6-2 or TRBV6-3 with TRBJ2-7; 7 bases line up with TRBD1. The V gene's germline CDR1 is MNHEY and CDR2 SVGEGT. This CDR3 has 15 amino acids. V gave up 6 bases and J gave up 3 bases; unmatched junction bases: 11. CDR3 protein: CASRLPGTVFYEQYF. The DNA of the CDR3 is TGTGCCAGCAGACTCCCCGGGACAGTCTTCTACGAGCAGTACTTC.

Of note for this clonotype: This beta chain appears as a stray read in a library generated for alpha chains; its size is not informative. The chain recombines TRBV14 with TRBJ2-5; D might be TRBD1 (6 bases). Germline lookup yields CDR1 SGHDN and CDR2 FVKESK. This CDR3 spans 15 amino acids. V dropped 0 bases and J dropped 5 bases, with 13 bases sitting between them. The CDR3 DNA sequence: TGTGCCAGCAGCCAAGACAGGGGATACGGTGAGACCCAGTACTTC. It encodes CASSQDRGYGETQYF.

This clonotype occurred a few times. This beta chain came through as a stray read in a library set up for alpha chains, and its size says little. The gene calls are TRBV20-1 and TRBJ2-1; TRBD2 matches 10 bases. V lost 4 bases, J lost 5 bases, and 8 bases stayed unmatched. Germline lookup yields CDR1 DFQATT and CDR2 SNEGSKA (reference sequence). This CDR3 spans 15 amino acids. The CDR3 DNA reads TGCAGTGCTATCCGTCCGGGACTAGCGAACAATGAGCAGTTCTTC. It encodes CSAIRPGLANNEQFF.

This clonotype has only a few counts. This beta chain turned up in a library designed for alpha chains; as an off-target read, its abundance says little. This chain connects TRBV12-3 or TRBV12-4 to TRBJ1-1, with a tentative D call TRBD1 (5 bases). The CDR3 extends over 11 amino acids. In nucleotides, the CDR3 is TGTGCTTCGGGGGGGTTGGCTGAAGCTTTCTTT. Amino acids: CASGGLAEAFF.

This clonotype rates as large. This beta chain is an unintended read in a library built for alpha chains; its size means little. In DNA, the CDR3 is TGTGCCAGCAGTGCCGACAGGGTATTCTCCTACGAGCAGTACTTC. Translation gives CASSADRVFSYEQYF. The chain links TRBV12-3 or TRBV12-4 to TRBJ2-7, with TRBD1 matching 7 bases. The length of the CDR3 is 15 residues. V lost 5 bases to trimming and J lost 0 bases; unmatched junction nucleotides: 7.

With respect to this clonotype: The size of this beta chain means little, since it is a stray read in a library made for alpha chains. CDR3 region: CASSPDPATDTQYF. The CDR3, as DNA: TGTGCCAGCAGCCCCGACCCTGCCACAGATACGCAGTATTTT. This rearrangement joins TRBV7-3 to TRBJ2-3; no firm D call. Trimming left V 5 bases short and J 2 bases short, with 11 bases between. Germline CDR1 and CDR2: SGHTA and FQGTGA. The CDR3 sequence is 14 residues long. Supplemented by reference TRBV7-3 and TRBJ2-3, the full variable domain reads GAGVSQTPSNKVTEKGKYVELRCDPISGHTALYWYRQSLGQGPEFLIYFQGTGAADDSGLPNDRFFAVRPEGSVSTLKIQRTERGDSAVYLCASSPDPATDTQYFGPGTRLTVL.

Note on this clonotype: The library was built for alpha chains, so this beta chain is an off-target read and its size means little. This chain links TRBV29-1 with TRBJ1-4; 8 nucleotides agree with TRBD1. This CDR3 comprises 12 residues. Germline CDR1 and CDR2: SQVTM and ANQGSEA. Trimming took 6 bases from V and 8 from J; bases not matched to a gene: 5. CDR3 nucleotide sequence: TGCAGCGTCGCTGACAGGGGAGAAAAACTGTTTTTT. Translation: CSVADRGEKLFF.